The T cell receptor (beta chain) described here comes from a study of T cell responses to AZD1222 COVID-19 vaccine. Overall study context: Pooled samples include second doses given at about 4 or 12 weeks.

Findings of the study overall: In a largely white British group with more females than males, clonal diversity was possibly underestimated. An increase in Spike-specific TCR breadth and depth was observed after two AZD1222 doses. Reportedly, nearly half the spike-specific TCRs target unmutated variant regions.

On this clone itself: Its antigen is undetermined.

Only in-frame clones appear in the TCRdb table, and some are missing; sequencing was by immunoSEQ multiplex PCR. This sample has about 150,000 clones, with 75% to 95% found just once. The germline V gene has CDR1 MDHEN and CDR2 SYDVKM. The CDR3 is made up of 15 amino acids. The trim removed 8 bases at V and 7 bases at J, leaving 8 bases unmatched. The sequence derives from an adult in good health. The genes are TRBV28 and TRBJ2-2; 12 bases agree with TRBD1. The sample consisted of peripheral blood, taken on day 0 of AZD1222 vaccination. Here the CDR3 DNA reads TGTGCCAGCTTGGGGGACAGGGGGCCTAACGGGGAGCTGTTTTTT. It specifies CASLGDRGPNGELFF.